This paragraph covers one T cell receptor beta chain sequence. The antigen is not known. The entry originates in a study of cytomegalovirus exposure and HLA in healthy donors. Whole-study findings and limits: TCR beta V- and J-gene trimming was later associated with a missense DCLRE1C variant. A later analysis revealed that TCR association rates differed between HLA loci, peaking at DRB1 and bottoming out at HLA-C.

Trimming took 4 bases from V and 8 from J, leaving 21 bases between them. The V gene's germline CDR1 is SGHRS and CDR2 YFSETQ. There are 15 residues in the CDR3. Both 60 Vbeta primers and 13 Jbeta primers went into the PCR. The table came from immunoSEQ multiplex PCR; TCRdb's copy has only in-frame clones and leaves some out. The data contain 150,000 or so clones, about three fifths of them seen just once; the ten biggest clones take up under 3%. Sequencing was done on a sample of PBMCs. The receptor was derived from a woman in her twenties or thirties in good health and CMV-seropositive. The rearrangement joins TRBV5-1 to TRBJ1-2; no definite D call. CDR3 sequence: CASSQIEARGRGYTF. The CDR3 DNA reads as TGCGCCAGCAGCCAAATTGAGGCCCGGGGTAGAGGCTACACCTTC. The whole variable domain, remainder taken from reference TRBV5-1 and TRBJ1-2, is KAGVTQTPRYLIKTRGQQVTLSCSPISGHRSVSWYQQTPGQGLQFLFEYFSETQRNKGNFPGRFSGRQFSNSRSEMNVSTLELGDSALYLCASSQIEARGRGYTFGSGTRLTVV.